Detailed here is one T cell receptor (beta chain). This CDR3 region has 16 residues. Germline CDR1 reads MGHRA; CDR2 reads YSYEKL. With 0 bases removed from V and 0 bases from J, the gap between germline ends came to 11 bases. These data come from a study of T cell responses to AZD1222 COVID-19 vaccine. This table comes from immunoSEQ multiplex PCR, and its TCRdb copy is limited to in-frame clones, with some not included. The table lists about 150,000 clones, 92% of them singletons, with about 3.6% in the top ten. This specimen consisted of peripheral blood, obtained 28 days after the second AZD1222 dose. This chain uses TRBV4-1 with TRBJ2-5, with D unclear. This clonotype was sampled from an adult who received the AZD1222 COVID-19 vaccine. The CDR3 loop is CASSQEWTVDQETQYF. DNA for the CDR3: TGCGCCAGCAGCCAAGAGTGGACGGTTGACCAAGAGACCCAGTACTTC.